Listed below are T cell receptor beta chains from one sample, sequenced in a study of T cell responses to AZD1222 COVID-19 vaccine. Profiled with immunoSEQ multiplex PCR; TCRdb holds only in-frame clones, not every one. The sample lists 100,000 to 120,000 clones, 81% occurring once. Sequenced here: peripheral blood, sampled on day 0 of AZD1222 vaccination. Receptor source: an adult in good health. Both conserved end residues are part of each CDR3. The D gene is left open where the match is weak. Expanded clones are given a class, and other clones once, few, many or no size at all.

clone size	V gene	D gene	J gene	CDR3 protein	CDR3 DNA
.	TRBV9	TRBD1	TRBJ1-4	CASSEGQRPFNEKLFF	TGTGCCAGCAGCGAGGGACAGCGACCCTTTAATGAAAAACTGTTTTTT
.	TRBV2	TRBD2	TRBJ2-3	CASSVMGGGDTQYF	TGTGCCAGCAGTGTAATGGGGGGGGGAGATACGCAGTATTTT
few	TRBV20-1	.	TRBJ1-1	CSASATANTEAFF	TGCAGTGCTAGTGCGACGGCGAACACTGAAGCTTTCTTT
.	TRBV19	.	TRBJ1-5	CASSISIGTNQPQHF	TGTGCCAGTAGTATCTCAATTGGGACAAATCAGCCCCAGCATTTT
.	TRBV6-2/TRBV6-3	.	TRBJ2-2	CASSYAGRNTGELFF	TGTGCCAGCAGTTACGCCGGAAGAAACACCGGGGAGCTGTTTTTT
.	TRBV28	.	TRBJ2-3	CASSIRAGPDTQYF	TGTGCCAGCAGCATTCGGGCAGGCCCAGATACGCAGTATTTT
.	TRBV4-1	.	TRBJ1-4	CASSQVPGANEKLFF	TGCGCCAGCAGCCAAGTTCCAGGCGCTAATGAAAAACTGTTTTTT
.	TRBV28	.	TRBJ2-1	CASRQNRVAAGLNYNEQFF	TGTGCCAGCAGGCAAAACAGGGTTGCAGCGGGACTAAACTACAATGAGCAGTTCTTC
.	TRBV5-1	.	TRBJ2-5	CASSLITEETQYF	TGCGCCAGCAGCTTGATCACAGAAGAGACCCAGTACTTC
.	TRBV3-1/TRBV3-2	TRBD1	TRBJ1-1	CASSQDSRQGRTNTEAFF	TGTGCCAGCAGCCAAGATTCCCGACAGGGGCGAACGAACACTGAAGCTTTCTTT
.	TRBV28	.	TRBJ1-2	CASSLYYGYTF	TGTGCCAGCAGTTTATATTATGGCTACACCTTC
.	TRBV10-3	.	TRBJ2-7	CAISESDSPYEQYF	TGTGCCATCAGTGAGTCGGACAGCCCCTACGAGCAGTACTTC
.	TRBV7-9	TRBD1	TRBJ1-6	CASGDRVNSPLHF	TGTGCCAGCGGGGACAGGGTAAATTCACCCCTCCACTTT
.	TRBV5-1	TRBD1	TRBJ1-6	CASSSGGLEGNSPLHF	TGCGCCAGCAGCTCAGGGGGCCTCGAAGGAAATTCACCCCTCCACTTT
.	TRBV5-5	.	TRBJ2-3	CASSLAPGTDTQYF	TGTGCCAGCAGCCTAGCGCCAGGCACAGATACGCAGTATTTT
.	TRBV10-3	.	TRBJ2-2	CAIREVDELFF	TGTGCCATCAGGGAGGTAGACGAGCTGTTTTTT
.	TRBV7-2	.	TRBJ2-2	CASSFRHTGELFF	TGTGCCAGCAGCTTTAGACACACCGGGGAGCTGTTTTTT
.	TRBV7-2	.	TRBJ1-6	CASSQAGPSPLHF	TGTGCCAGCAGCCAGGCGGGGCCATCACCCCTCCACTTT
once	TRBV27	.	TRBJ1-1	CASSSSVNTEAFF	TGTGCCAGCAGTTCCTCCGTGAACACTGAAGCTTTCTTT
.	TRBV4-3	TRBD2	TRBJ2-1	CASSQLAGYNEQFF	TGCGCCAGCAGCCAACTAGCGGGATACAATGAGCAGTTCTTC
.	TRBV5-1	TRBD1	TRBJ2-1	CASNRDSGRNEQFF	TGCGCCAGTAACCGGGACAGCGGAAGAAATGAGCAGTTCTTC
few	TRBV10-2	.	TRBJ1-1	CASSESRGTEAFF	TGCGCCAGCAGTGAGTCCCGGGGCACTGAAGCTTTCTTT
.	TRBV9	.	TRBJ1-1	CASSVSLSGRGLNTEAFF	TGTGCCAGCAGCGTATCACTTTCGGGACGGGGATTGAACACTGAAGCTTTCTTT
.	TRBV24-1	.	TRBJ2-1	CATSDPTQRHNEQFF	TGTGCCACCAGTGATCCCACCCAGAGACACAATGAGCAGTTCTTC
few	TRBV9	TRBD2	TRBJ2-5	CASSTGTSGGLQETQYF	TGTGCCAGCAGCACTGGGACTAGCGGGGGTCTCCAAGAGACCCAGTACTTC
.	TRBV7-8	.	TRBJ2-2	CASSQGRPPDGDPFF	TGTGCCAGCAGCCAAGGCCGGCCTCCAGACGGGGACCCGTTTTTT
.	TRBV4-1	.	TRBJ2-7	CASSQGVLGANYEQYF	TGCGCCAGCAGCCAAGGGGTATTAGGGGCGAACTACGAGCAGTACTTC
.	TRBV6-2/TRBV6-3	TRBD2	TRBJ2-1	CASSDPGTRFNEQFF	TGTGCCAGCAGTGACCCCGGGACTAGATTCAATGAGCAGTTCTTC